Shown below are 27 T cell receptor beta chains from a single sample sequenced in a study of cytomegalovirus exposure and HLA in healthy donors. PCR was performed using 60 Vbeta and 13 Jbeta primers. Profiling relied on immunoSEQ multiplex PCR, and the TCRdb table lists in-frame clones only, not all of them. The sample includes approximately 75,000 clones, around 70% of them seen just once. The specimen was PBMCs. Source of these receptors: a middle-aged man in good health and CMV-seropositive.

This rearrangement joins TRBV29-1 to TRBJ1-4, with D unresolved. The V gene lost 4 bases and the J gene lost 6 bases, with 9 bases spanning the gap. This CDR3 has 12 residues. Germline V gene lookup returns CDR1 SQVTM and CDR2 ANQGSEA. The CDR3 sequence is CSVVRSDEKLFF. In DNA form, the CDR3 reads TGCAGCGTTGTCAGGTCGGATGAAAAACTGTTTTTT.

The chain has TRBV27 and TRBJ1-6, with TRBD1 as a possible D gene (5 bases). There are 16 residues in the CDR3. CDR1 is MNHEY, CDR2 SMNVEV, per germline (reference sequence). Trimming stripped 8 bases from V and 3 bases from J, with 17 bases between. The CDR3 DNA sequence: TGTGCCAGCGGCCTGGGGCCAAATTACTATAATTCACCCCTCCACTTT. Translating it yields CASGLGPNYYNSPLHF.

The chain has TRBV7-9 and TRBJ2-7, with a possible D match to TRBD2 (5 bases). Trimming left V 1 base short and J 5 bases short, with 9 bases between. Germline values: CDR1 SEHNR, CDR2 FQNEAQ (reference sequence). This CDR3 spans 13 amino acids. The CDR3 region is CASSLGTLNEQYF. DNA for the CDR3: TGTGCCAGCAGCTTAGGGACTCTCAACGAGCAGTACTTC.

CDR3 loop: CASSISAGVEQYF. The CDR3, as DNA: TGTGCCAGTAGTATCTCCGCGGGGGTCGAGCAGTACTTC. The V and J genes are TRBV19 and TRBJ2-7; 7 nucleotides line up with TRBD2. The CDR3 has 13 amino acids. Unmatched junction bases numbered 5, after V lost 3 bases and J lost 6 bases. Germline assignment: CDR1 LNHDA and CDR2 SQIVND (reference sequence).

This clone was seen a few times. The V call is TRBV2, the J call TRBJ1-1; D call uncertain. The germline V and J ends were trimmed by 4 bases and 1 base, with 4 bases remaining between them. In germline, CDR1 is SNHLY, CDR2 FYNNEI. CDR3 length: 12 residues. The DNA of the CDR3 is TGTGCCAGCAGTGGAGAGAACACTGAAGCTTTCTTT. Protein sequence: CASSGENTEAFF.

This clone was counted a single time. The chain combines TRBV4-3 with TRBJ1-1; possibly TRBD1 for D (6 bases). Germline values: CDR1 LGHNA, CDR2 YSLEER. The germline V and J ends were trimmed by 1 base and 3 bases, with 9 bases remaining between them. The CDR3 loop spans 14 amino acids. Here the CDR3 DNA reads TGCGCCAGCAGCCAAGCCAGGGGATACACTGAAGCTTTCTTT. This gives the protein CASSQARGYTEAFF.

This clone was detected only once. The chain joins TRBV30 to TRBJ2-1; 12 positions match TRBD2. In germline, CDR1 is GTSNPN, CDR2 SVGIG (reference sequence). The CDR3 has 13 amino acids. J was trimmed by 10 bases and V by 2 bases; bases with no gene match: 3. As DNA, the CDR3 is TGTGCCTGGAGTCAACTAGCGGGGGGAGAGCAGTTCTTC. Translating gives CAWSQLAGGEQFF. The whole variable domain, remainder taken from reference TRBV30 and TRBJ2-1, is SQTIHQWPATLVQPVGSPLSLECTVEGTSNPNLYWYRQAAGRGLQLLFYSVGIGQISSEVPQNLSASRPQDRQFILSSKKLLLSDSGFYLCAWSQLAGGEQFFGPGTRLTVL.

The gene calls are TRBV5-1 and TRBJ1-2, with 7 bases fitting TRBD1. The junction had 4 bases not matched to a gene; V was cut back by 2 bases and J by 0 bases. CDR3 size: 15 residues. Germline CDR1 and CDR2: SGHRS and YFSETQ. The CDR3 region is CASSFPGQPNYGYTF. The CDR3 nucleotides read TGCGCCAGCAGCTTCCCGGGACAGCCTAACTATGGCTACACCTTC.

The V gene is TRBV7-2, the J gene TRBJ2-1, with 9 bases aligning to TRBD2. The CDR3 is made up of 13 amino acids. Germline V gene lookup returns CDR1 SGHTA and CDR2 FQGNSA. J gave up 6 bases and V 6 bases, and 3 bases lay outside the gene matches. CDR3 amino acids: CASRGGGANEQFF. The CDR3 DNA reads TGTGCCAGCAGAGGCGGGGGGGCCAATGAGCAGTTCTTC.

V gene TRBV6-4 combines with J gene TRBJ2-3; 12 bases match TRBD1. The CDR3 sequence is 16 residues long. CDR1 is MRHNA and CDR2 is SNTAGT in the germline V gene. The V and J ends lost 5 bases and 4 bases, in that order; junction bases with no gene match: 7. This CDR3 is CASSPYGTGGADTQYF. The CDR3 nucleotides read TGTGCCAGCAGTCCCTATGGGACAGGGGGCGCAGATACGCAGTATTTT.

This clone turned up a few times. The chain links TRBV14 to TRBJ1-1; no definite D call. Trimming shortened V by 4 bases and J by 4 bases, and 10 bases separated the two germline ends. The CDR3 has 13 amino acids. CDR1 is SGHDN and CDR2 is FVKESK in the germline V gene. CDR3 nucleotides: TGTGCCAGCAGCCGGGAGACGGGCACTGAAGCTTTCTTT. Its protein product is CASSRETGTEAFF. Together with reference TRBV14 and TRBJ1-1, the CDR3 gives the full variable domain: EAGVTQFPSHSVIEKGQTVTLRCDPISGHDNLYWYRRVMGKEIKFLLHFVKESKQDESGMPNNRFLAERTGGTYSTLKVQPAELEDSGVYFCASSRETGTEAFFGQGTRLTVV.

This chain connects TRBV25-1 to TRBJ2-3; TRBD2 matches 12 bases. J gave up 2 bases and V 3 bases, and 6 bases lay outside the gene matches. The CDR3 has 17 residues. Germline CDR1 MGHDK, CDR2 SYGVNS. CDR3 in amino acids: CASSDYGLAGNTDTQYF. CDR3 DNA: TGTGCCAGCAGTGACTACGGACTAGCGGGAAACACAGATACGCAGTATTTT.

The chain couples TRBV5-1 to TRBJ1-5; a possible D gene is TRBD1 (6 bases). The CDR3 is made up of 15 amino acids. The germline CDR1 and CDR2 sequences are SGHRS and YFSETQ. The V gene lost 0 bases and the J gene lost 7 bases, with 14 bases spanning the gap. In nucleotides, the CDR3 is TGCGCCAGCAGCTTGGGGTCAGGGGAGGGGCAGCCCCAGCATTTT. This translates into CASSLGSGEGQPQHF. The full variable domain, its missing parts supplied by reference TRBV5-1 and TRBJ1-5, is KAGVTQTPRYLIKTRGQQVTLSCSPISGHRSVSWYQQTPGQGLQFLFEYFSETQRNKGNFPGRFSGRQFSNSRSEMNVSTLELGDSALYLCASSLGSGEGQPQHFGDGTRLSIL.

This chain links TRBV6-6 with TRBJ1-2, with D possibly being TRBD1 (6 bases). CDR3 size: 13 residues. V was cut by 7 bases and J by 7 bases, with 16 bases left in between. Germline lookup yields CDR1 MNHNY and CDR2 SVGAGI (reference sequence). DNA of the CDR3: TGTGCCAGCATCACACAGGGCGGCTCTGGCTACACCTTC. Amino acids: CASITQGGSGYTF.

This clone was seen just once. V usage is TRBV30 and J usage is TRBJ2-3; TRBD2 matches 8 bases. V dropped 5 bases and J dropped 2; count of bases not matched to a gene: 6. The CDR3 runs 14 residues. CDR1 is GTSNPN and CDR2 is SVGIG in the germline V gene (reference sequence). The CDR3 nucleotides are TGTGCCTGGGAGGCGGGGGGTTACACAGATACGCAGTATTTT. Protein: CAWEAGGYTDTQYF. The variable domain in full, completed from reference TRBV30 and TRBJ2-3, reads SQTIHQWPATLVQPVGSPLSLECTVEGTSNPNLYWYRQAAGRGLQLLFYSVGIGQISSEVPQNLSASRPQDRQFILSSKKLLLSDSGFYLCAWEAGGYTDTQYFGPGTRLTVL.

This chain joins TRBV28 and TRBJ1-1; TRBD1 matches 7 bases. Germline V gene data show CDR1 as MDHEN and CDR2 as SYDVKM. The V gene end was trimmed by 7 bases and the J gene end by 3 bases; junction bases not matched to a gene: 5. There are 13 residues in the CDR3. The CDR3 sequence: CASMRGHDTEAFF. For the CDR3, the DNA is TGTGCCAGCATGAGGGGGCATGACACTGAAGCTTTCTTT.

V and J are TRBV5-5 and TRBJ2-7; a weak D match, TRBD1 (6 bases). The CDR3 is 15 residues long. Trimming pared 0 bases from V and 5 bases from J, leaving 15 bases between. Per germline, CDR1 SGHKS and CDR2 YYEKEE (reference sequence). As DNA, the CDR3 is TGTGCCAGCAGCTTGGCTGGGGGCGCTTCCGACGAGCAGTACTTC. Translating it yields CASSLAGGASDEQYF.

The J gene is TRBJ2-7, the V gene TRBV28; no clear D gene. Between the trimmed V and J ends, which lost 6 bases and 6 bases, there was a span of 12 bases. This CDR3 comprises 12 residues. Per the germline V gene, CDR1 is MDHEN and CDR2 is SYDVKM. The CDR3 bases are TGTGCCAGCAGCCCTGACTTGGGCGAGCAGTACTTC. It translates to CASSPDLGEQYF.

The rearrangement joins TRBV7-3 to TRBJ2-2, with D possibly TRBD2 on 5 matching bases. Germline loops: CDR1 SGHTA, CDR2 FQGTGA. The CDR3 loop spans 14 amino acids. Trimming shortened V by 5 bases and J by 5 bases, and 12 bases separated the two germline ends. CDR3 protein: CASSPRGGTGELFF. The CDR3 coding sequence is TGTGCCAGCAGCCCACGCGGAGGTACCGGGGAGCTGTTTTTT.

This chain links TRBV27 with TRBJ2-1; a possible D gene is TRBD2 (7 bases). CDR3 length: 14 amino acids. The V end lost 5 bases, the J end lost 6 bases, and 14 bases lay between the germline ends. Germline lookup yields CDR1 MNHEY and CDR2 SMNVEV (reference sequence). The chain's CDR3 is CASSLGGGTNEQFF. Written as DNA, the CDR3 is TGTGCCAGCAGTCTGGGGGGGGGCACCAATGAGCAGTTCTTC.

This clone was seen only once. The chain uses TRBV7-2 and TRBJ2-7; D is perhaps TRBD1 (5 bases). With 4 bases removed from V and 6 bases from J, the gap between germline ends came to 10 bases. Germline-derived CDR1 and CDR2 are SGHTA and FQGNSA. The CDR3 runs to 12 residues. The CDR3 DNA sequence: TGTGCCAGCAGCTCCGTGGGGCTCGAGCAGTACTTC. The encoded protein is CASSSVGLEQYF.

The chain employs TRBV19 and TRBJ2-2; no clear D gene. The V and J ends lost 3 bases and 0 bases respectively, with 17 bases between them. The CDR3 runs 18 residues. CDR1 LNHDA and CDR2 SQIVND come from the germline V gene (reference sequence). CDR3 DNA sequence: TGTGCCAGTAGTATGCGGCCGGTTTGGCAGTCGAACACCGGGGAGCTGTTTTTT. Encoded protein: CASSMRPVWQSNTGELFF.

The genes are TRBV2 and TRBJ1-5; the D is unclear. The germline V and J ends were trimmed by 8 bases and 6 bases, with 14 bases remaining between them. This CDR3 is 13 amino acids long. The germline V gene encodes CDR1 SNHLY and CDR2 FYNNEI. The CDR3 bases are TGTGCCAGCGGGCAGGTTCCTCGTCAGCCCCAGCATTTT. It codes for CASGQVPRQPQHF.

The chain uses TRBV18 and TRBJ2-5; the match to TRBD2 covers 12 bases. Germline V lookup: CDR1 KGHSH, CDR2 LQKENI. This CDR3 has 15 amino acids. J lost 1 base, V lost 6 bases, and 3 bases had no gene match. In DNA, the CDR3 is TGTGCCAGCTCGTTACTAGCGGGGGGCCAAGAGACCCAGTACTTC. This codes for CASSLLAGGQETQYF.

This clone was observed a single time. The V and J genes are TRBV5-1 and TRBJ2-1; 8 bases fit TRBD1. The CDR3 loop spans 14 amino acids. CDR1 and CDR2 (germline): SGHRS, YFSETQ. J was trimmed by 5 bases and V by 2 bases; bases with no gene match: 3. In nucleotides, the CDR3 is TGCGCCAGCAGCTTCCAGGGGGCCGACAATGAGCAGTTCTTC. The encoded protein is CASSFQGADNEQFF.

The CDR3 spells CASSDIQRTGAQYF. Here the CDR3 DNA reads TGTGCCAGCAGTGATATCCAGCGGACAGGGGCCCAGTACTTC. The J gene is TRBJ2-5, the V gene TRBV2; the match to TRBD1 covers 9 bases. V shed 3 bases and J 9 bases; nucleotides not matched to a gene: 8. This CDR3 region has 14 residues. CDR1 is SNHLY and CDR2 is FYNNEI in the germline V gene.

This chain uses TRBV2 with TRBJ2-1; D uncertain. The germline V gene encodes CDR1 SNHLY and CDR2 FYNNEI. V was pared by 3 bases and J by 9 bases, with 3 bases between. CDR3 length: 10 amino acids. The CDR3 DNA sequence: TGTGCCAGCAGTGATCGTGAGCAGTTCTTC. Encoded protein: CASSDREQFF.